This T cell receptor (beta chain) emerged from a study of cytomegalovirus exposure and HLA in healthy donors. Whole-study context: According to later analysis, the same platform produced the roughly 110 validation and approximately 630 first-cohort repertoires. Regarding the study as a whole: There were some public TCRs occurring in many donors, but most TCR sequences were rare. High specificity and sensitivity for cytomegalovirus status were reported for the classifier.

Germline CDR1 is LNHDA and CDR2 is SQIVND (reference sequence). There are 13 residues in the CDR3. J was trimmed by 10 bases and V by 3 bases; bases with no gene match: 6. Assay used: immunoSEQ multiplex PCR; TCRdb lists only in-frame clones, some missing. Of about 330,000 clones listed, roughly 90% were seen once; the top ten hold 0.75% to 0.85%. These donors were members of the 120-subject validation cohort, a group separate from the approximately 620-subject first cohort. Details on this clone: As yet, its antigen is unknown.

Sequencing was done on a sample of PBMCs. The V and J genes are TRBV19 and TRBJ2-1; TRBD1 matches at 7 bases. The source is a woman younger than 30 in good health and CMV-seronegative. In nucleotides, the CDR3 is TGTGCCAGTAGTATTAAGGGGGCGGCGGAGCAGTTCTTC. Translation: CASSIKGAAEQFF.